This entry lists 18 T cell receptor beta chains sequenced from one sample in a study of cytomegalovirus exposure and HLA in healthy donors. Both 60 Vbeta primers and 13 Jbeta primers went into the PCR. Clones were read by immunoSEQ multiplex PCR, and TCRdb kept only the in-frame ones, dropping some. The sample has roughly 180,000 clones; around 80% are singletons. The specimen sequenced was PBMCs. These receptors were obtained from a woman under 30 in good health and CMV-seropositive.

The V call is TRBV19, the J call TRBJ1-3; no clear D. This CDR3 spans 15 amino acids. Between the trimmed V and J ends, which lost 2 bases and 2 bases, there was a span of 10 bases. Germline V gives CDR1 LNHDA, CDR2 SQIVND (reference sequence). This chain's CDR3 is CASSISENPGNTIYF. In DNA form, the CDR3 reads TGTGCCAGTAGTATAAGCGAGAACCCTGGAAACACCATATATTTT.

As to this clone: At one boundary the junction diverges from the germline segment, which might be a read error. J is TRBJ2-4 and V is TRBV4-2; 7 bases agree with TRBD2. The CDR3 loop spans 14 amino acids. CDR1 and CDR2 (germline): LGHNA, YNFKEQ. CDR3 loop: CASSQVLAENSQYF. CDR3 nucleotide sequence: TGTGCCAGCAGCCAAGTTCTAGCGGAAAACAGTCAGTACTTC.

V is TRBV9 and J is TRBJ2-1, with 13 bases matching TRBD2. This CDR3 spans 15 amino acids. Per the germline V gene, CDR1 is SGDLS and CDR2 is YYNGEE. Losses at the gene ends were 4 bases for V and 6 bases for J; bases not matched to a gene: 4. CDR3 nucleotides: TGTGCCAGCAGCAAAGGGACTAGCGGGGCCAATGAGCAGTTCTTC. Translated: CASSKGTSGANEQFF.

As DNA, the CDR3 is TGTGCCAGCAGCTCCGGACAGCCAGGCCGCTCTGGAAACACCATATATTTT. This codes for CASSSGQPGRSGNTIYF. The V call is TRBV11-2, the J call TRBJ1-3, with D tentatively TRBD1 (6 bases). From germline, CDR1 is SGHAT and CDR2 FQNNGV. Between the trimmed V and J ends, which lost 4 bases and 0 bases, there was a span of 16 bases. The CDR3 is made up of 17 amino acids. Variable domain in full (rest from reference TRBV11-2 and TRBJ1-3): EAGVAQSPRYKIIEKRQSVAFWCNPISGHATLYWYQQILGQGPKLLIQFQNNGVVDDSQLPKDRFSAERLKGVDSTLKIQPAKLEDSAVYLCASSSGQPGRSGNTIYFGEGSWLTVV.

The chain combines TRBV7-6 with TRBJ2-2; TRBD2 matches at 14 bases. From germline, CDR1 is SGHVS and CDR2 FNYEAQ. The CDR3 totals 16 residues. The junction had 4 bases not matched to a gene; V was cut back by 5 bases and J by 5 bases. The CDR3 DNA sequence: TGTGCCAGCAGCACCCGACTAGCGGGAGGGACCGGGGAGCTGTTTTTT. Translated, it gives CASSTRLAGGTGELFF.

For the CDR3, the DNA is TGTGCCACCAGCGCCCGACAGGGGGCAGGGACTGAAGCTTTCTTT. Its protein product is CATSARQGAGTEAFF. This sequence joins TRBV15 and TRBJ1-1; the match to TRBD1 covers 10 bases. Per the germline V gene, CDR1 is LNHNV and CDR2 is YYDKDF (reference sequence). After removal of 5 bases from V and 5 bases from J, the junction contained 8 bases not matched to a gene. The CDR3 consists of 15 residues. Full variable domain (rest looked up from reference TRBV15 and TRBJ1-1): DAMVIQNPRYQVTQFGKPVTLSCSQTLNHNVMYWYQQKSSQAPKLLFHYYDKDFNNEADTPDNFQSRRPNTSFCFLDIRSPGLGDTAMYLCATSARQGAGTEAFFGQGTRLTVV.

This chain joins TRBV27 and TRBJ2-1; TRBD2 aligns across 11 bases. The germline V gene has CDR1 MNHEY and CDR2 SMNVEV (reference sequence). The length of the CDR3 is 15 residues. J lost 5 bases, V lost 4 bases, and 4 bases had no gene match. The DNA for the CDR3 is TGTGCCAGCAGTTCCGGGACTAGCGGAAACAATGAGCAGTTCTTC. As protein: CASSSGTSGNNEQFF.

The rearrangement joins TRBV19 to TRBJ2-3, with TRBD2 matching over 7 bases. V gave up 1 base and J gave up 4 bases; unmatched junction bases: 2. Germline V gives CDR1 LNHDA, CDR2 SQIVND (reference sequence). CDR3 size: 14 residues. In DNA, the CDR3 is TGTGCCAGTAGTATAGGGCTAGCGGCAGATACGCAGTATTTT. Translated, it gives CASSIGLAADTQYF.

The J gene is TRBJ1-2, the V gene TRBV7-9, with D unclear. Trimming cost V 1 base and J 7 bases, with 16 bases left between them. Germline V CDR1 and CDR2: SEHNR, FQNEAQ (reference sequence). This CDR3 comprises 15 residues. CDR3 loop: CASSLVVGPGGGYTF. CDR3 coding DNA: TGTGCCAGCAGCTTAGTTGTAGGACCGGGAGGTGGCTACACCTTC.

J is TRBJ2-3 and V is TRBV28, with 9 nucleotides matching TRBD2. CDR1 and CDR2 (germline): MDHEN, SYDVKM. The V segment lost 5 bases and the J segment 1 base; nucleotides outside the gene matches: 7. This CDR3 contains 16 residues. The CDR3, as DNA: TGTGCCAGCAGTCCGACCTTAGCGGGGGGCACAGATACGCAGTATTTT. Encoded protein: CASSPTLAGGTDTQYF.

The chain carries TRBV19 and TRBJ2-2; D is unresolved. CDR3 size: 14 residues. Germline V gene data show CDR1 as LNHDA and CDR2 as SQIVND (reference sequence). V lost 6 bases, J lost 1 base, and 9 bases lay in between. CDR3 in amino acids: CASSRSGNTGELFF. The CDR3 DNA is TGTGCCAGTAGCAGGTCAGGGAACACCGGGGAGCTGTTTTTT. The full variable domain, completed using reference TRBV19 and TRBJ2-2, is DGGITQSPKYLFRKEGQNVTLSCEQNLNHDAMYWYRQDPGQGLRLIYYSQIVNDFQKGDIAEGYSVSREKKESFPLTVTSAQKNPTAFYLCASSRSGNTGELFFGEGSRLTVL.

This clone was counted once. The genes are TRBV5-6 and TRBJ2-2; TRBD1 is a possible D gene (5 bases). The germline CDR1 and CDR2 sequences are SGHDT and YYEEEE. The CDR3 contains 13 residues. V dropped 4 bases and J dropped 7 bases, with 11 bases sitting between them. The chain's CDR3 is CASSGHGRGELFF. CDR3 nucleotides: TGTGCCAGCAGCGGACACGGGCGCGGGGAGCTGTTTTTT.

V gene TRBV11-2 combines with J gene TRBJ1-1, with D maybe TRBD1 (5 bases). From germline, CDR1 is SGHAT and CDR2 FQNNGV. There are 11 residues in the CDR3. Trimming removed 5 bases at V and 8 bases at J, with 9 bases between. The CDR3 spells CASSGGAEAFF. The CDR3 DNA follows: TGTGCCAGCAGCGGAGGGGCGGAAGCTTTCTTT.

The chain carries TRBV5-1 and TRBJ2-3; 15 bases line up with TRBD2. Trimming cost V 2 bases and J 6 bases; bases outside gene matches: 10. CDR3 length: 18 amino acids. From germline, CDR1 is SGHRS and CDR2 YFSETQ. The CDR3 region has the DNA TGCGCCAGCAGCTTCCCGGGACTAGCGGGGGGAGGCGGCGATACGCAGTATTTT. Translating it yields CASSFPGLAGGGGDTQYF. Filled out from reference TRBV5-1 and TRBJ2-3, the complete variable domain reads KAGVTQTPRYLIKTRGQQVTLSCSPISGHRSVSWYQQTPGQGLQFLFEYFSETQRNKGNFPGRFSGRQFSNSRSEMNVSTLELGDSALYLCASSFPGLAGGGGDTQYFGPGTRLTVL.

This sequence joins TRBV18 and TRBJ2-4; maybe TRBD1 (6 bases). Trimming left V 4 bases short and J 8 bases short, with 18 bases between. CDR3 length: 15 residues. Germline V CDR1 and CDR2: KGHSH, LQKENI. CDR3 nucleotide sequence: TGTGCCAGCTCACGCGGCCGGCAGGGGTTGGACATTCAGTACTTC. It is translated as CASSRGRQGLDIQYF.

The V and J genes are TRBV6-5 and TRBJ1-6; D possibly corresponds to TRBD1 (6 bases). CDR1 and CDR2 from the germline V gene are MNHEY and SVGAGI. Trimming removed 2 bases at V and 9 bases at J, with 11 bases between. The CDR3 runs to 14 residues. CDR3: CASSYGGQGSPLHF. CDR3 DNA sequence: TGTGCCAGCAGTTACGGGGGCCAGGGTTCACCCCTCCACTTT.

This rearrangement joins TRBV13 to TRBJ1-2; possible D gene TRBD1, 5 bases. The CDR3 runs to 14 residues. V gave up 0 bases and J gave up 8 bases, with 13 bases separating them. Germline CDR1 PRHDT, CDR2 FYEKMQ (reference sequence). In DNA, the CDR3 is TGTGCCAGCAGCTTAGGCTTGGGGCTGGAAGGCTACACCTTC. It translates to CASSLGLGLEGYTF.

Of note for this clone: The same CDR3 can be traced to other DNA sequences in this sample. The V and J genes are TRBV19 and TRBJ1-2; tentatively, D is TRBD1 (5 bases). Germline loops: CDR1 LNHDA, CDR2 SQIVND (reference sequence). The CDR3 contains 15 residues. V was cut by 1 base and J by 0 bases, with 9 bases left in between. CDR3: CASSIGRGTNYGYTF. Here the CDR3 DNA reads TGTGCCAGTAGTATAGGGAGGGGTACTAACTATGGCTACACCTTC.